This TCR beta chain comes out of a study of blood T cell repertoires in COVID-19. Study details: Samples came from the United States, Italy and Spain, spanning acute and convalescent COVID-19.

There are 12 residues in the CDR3. Germline V CDR1 and CDR2: SGHKS, YYEKEE (reference sequence). V was clipped by 4 bases and J by 10 bases, with 9 bases between them. Authors' processing steps: Amplification from reference gene primers served as the basis for estimated nucleated cell counts. Produced via immunoSEQ multiplex PCR; TCRdb's table is partial and in-frame only. For V, J and clone size, that table is used; D and trimming come from the DNA. The repertoire has about 150,000 clones, roughly three quarters of them found once; the top ten carry 5.5% to 7%. This study enrolled people aged about 18 to 95 from about two dozen US geographic areas. Self-reported history from a screening survey and questionnaire set each donor's cohort.

This TCR was recovered from a woman aged 45-65 years who had recovered from COVID-19. The chain is built from TRBV5-5 and TRBJ1-6; maybe TRBD1 (5 bases). The sequencing input was PBMCs or T cells enriched from blood (not recorded which). CDR3 coding DNA: TGTGCCAGCAGCCAACCAGGGTCACCCCTCCACTTT. It translates to CASSQPGSPLHF.